This T cell receptor (beta chain) was sequenced during a study of Ad26.COV2.S vaccination and SARS-CoV-2 variants. This sample's treatment: around 19 received Ad26.COV2.S at low or high dose, single or two shots; a few received placebo; per-sample allocation not given. On day 63 after the first injection, vaccine and placebo recipients gave samples. Produced via immunoSEQ multiplex PCR; TCRdb's table is partial and in-frame only. In the table there are about 410,000 clones, around 89% of which are singletons. The source was peripheral blood, collected in a trial of Ad26.COV2.S vaccine versus placebo. The TCR sequence derives from a person between 18 and 65 years old who received the Ad26.COV2.S COVID-19 vaccine or a placebo.

The CDR3, as DNA: TGTGCCAGCAGTTCAAGCGGGAGACGGCAGTTCTTC. This encodes CASSSSGRRQFF. V and J are TRBV28 and TRBJ2-1; 8 nucleotides line up with TRBD2. CDR1 is MDHEN, CDR2 SYDVKM, per germline. V trimming: 4 bases; J trimming: 12 bases; junction bases outside the gene matches: 5. The CDR3 is 12 amino acids.